Described below is a single TCR beta chain sequence and its context. The table came from immunoSEQ multiplex PCR; TCRdb's copy has only in-frame clones and leaves some out. The sample has over 110,000 clones, about 87% seen once. Germline V gene sequence: CDR1 SQVTM, CDR2 ANQGSEA. The CDR3 extends over 16 amino acids. V gave up 3 bases and J gave up 3 bases, with 21 bases separating them. The age range of participants was 18 to 89 years, with residence in some 25 US areas. Assignment of participants to cohorts was predicated upon participant-reported clinical history. This sample was taken from a study of blood T cell repertoires in COVID-19. Background on the study: Cohort 3 donors counted as recovered after two negative PCRs, clearance, or resolved symptoms.

This sequence was found in a man aged 50 to 60 in a cohort exposed to, infected with or recovered from COVID-19 (not recorded which). Sequenced sample: PBMCs or T cells enriched from blood (not recorded which). This chain joins TRBV29-1 and TRBJ2-7; D possibly corresponds to TRBD2 (6 bases). The CDR3 DNA sequence: TGCAGCGTTGAGGAGGGGAGGATTCCAGGGAGCTACGAGCAGTACTTC. It codes for CSVEEGRIPGSYEQYF.